What follows are 16 T cell receptor beta chains derived from one specimen sequenced in a study of blood T cell repertoires in COVID-19. Assay used: immunoSEQ multiplex PCR; TCRdb lists only in-frame clones, some missing. The profile shows some 40,000 clones, about 80% of them singletons. The sequenced sample consisted of peripheral blood. These receptors were obtained from a man in his sixties or seventies with acute or convalescent COVID-19.

The chain uses TRBV18 and TRBJ2-1, with TRBD2 identical over 8 bases. V was pared by 6 bases and J by 8 bases, with 12 bases of the junction left unmatched. CDR1 and CDR2 (germline): KGHSH, LQKENI. The CDR3 covers 15 residues. CDR3 loop: CASSPSGGAGDEQFF. For the CDR3, the DNA is TGTGCCAGCTCCCCCTCGGGGGGGGCTGGGGATGAGCAGTTCTTC.

The chain recombines TRBV12-3 or TRBV12-4 with TRBJ1-2; TRBD1 might be the D (6 bases). The CDR3 is made up of 13 amino acids. Between the trimmed V and J ends, which lost 6 bases and 6 bases, there was a span of 14 bases. CDR3 in DNA: TGTGCCAGCAGCCCCCTGACAGGACATGGCTACACCTTC. It yields the protein CASSPLTGHGYTF.

This clone has more than one count but fewer than ten. The chain has TRBV5-1 and TRBJ1-2; D is possibly TRBD1 (6 bases). The CDR3 runs to 14 residues. CDR1 and CDR2 from the germline V gene are SGHRS and YFSETQ. The V gene lost 0 bases and the J gene lost 8 bases, with 14 bases spanning the gap. This chain's CDR3 is CASSLAVGAGGYTF. CDR3 nucleotides: TGCGCCAGCAGCTTGGCCGTGGGGGCAGGAGGCTACACCTTC.

This chain uses TRBV3-1 (or the pseudogene TRBV3-2) with TRBJ1-1; TRBD1 aligns across 9 bases. Trimming removed 1 base from V and 6 bases from J; junction bases left unmatched: 9. The CDR3 sequence is 16 residues long. Germline CDR1 is LGHDT and CDR2 is YNNKEL (reference sequence). As DNA, the CDR3 is TGTGCCAGCAGCCAAGGGCCAGGGACAGGGTGGTCTGAAGCTTTCTTT. Protein: CASSQGPGTGWSEAFF.

The chain uses TRBV2 and TRBJ2-7; the D is unclear. The V gene's germline CDR1 is SNHLY and CDR2 FYNNEI. V was cut by 3 bases and J by 3 bases, with 9 bases left in between. There are 13 residues in the CDR3. The CDR3 region is CASSDSVLYEQYF. Here the CDR3 DNA reads TGTGCCAGCAGTGATTCGGTTCTCTACGAGCAGTACTTC.

The chain carries TRBV24-1 and TRBJ2-1, with D unclear. The V gene's germline CDR1 is KGHDR and CDR2 SFDVKD. The CDR3 is made up of 13 amino acids. Trimming removed 2 bases at V and 9 bases at J, with 10 bases between. This CDR3 is CATSDSPRSEQFF. CDR3 nucleotides: TGTGCCACCAGTGATTCCCCTAGAAGTGAGCAGTTCTTC.

The rearrangement links TRBV7-2 to TRBJ2-7; 10 bases are a match to TRBD1. V was pared by 5 bases and J by 6 bases, with 10 bases of the junction left unmatched. There are 15 residues in the CDR3. CDR1 is SGHTA, CDR2 FQGNSA, per germline. DNA for the CDR3: TGTGCCAGCAGCCCCAACCGGGACAGGGGCGGCGAGCAGTACTTC. It translates to CASSPNRDRGGEQYF.

The genes are TRBV5-1 and TRBJ2-1, with D perhaps TRBD1 (5 bases). The V end lost 3 bases, the J end lost 0 bases, and 13 bases lay between the germline ends. The CDR3 is 16 residues long. Germline V gene data show CDR1 as SGHRS and CDR2 as YFSETQ. Written as DNA, the CDR3 is TGCGCCAGCAGCTATGGACAAGGGGACTCCTACAATGAGCAGTTCTTC. It yields the protein CASSYGQGDSYNEQFF. Using reference TRBV5-1 and TRBJ2-1 for the parts outside the CDR3, the full variable domain is KAGVTQTPRYLIKTRGQQVTLSCSPISGHRSVSWYQQTPGQGLQFLFEYFSETQRNKGNFPGRFSGRQFSNSRSEMNVSTLELGDSALYLCASSYGQGDSYNEQFFGPGTRLTVL.

Notes on this clone: The germline gene is not matched at one end of the junction; a read error may be the cause. This rearrangement joins TRBV2 to TRBJ2-7; D perhaps matches TRBD2 (6 bases). The CDR3 totals 14 residues. Germline values: CDR1 SNHLY, CDR2 FYNNEI. The CDR3 here is CASSPAGRSYEQYF. In DNA form, the CDR3 reads TGTGCCAGCAGCCCGGCGGGACGTTCCTATGAGCAGTACTTC.

This chain joins TRBV13 and TRBJ2-1, with TRBD2 identical over 12 bases. The CDR3 sequence is 16 residues long. Germline trimming cut 5 bases from V and 8 bases from J; bases unmatched to any gene: 10. Per germline, CDR1 PRHDT and CDR2 FYEKMQ (reference sequence). CDR3 DNA sequence: TGTGCCAGCAGCCCCCGACTAGCGGGAGCTGTAGATGAGCAGTTCTTC. Amino acid sequence: CASSPRLAGAVDEQFF.

V is TRBV12-2 and J is TRBJ2-7; the table assigns TRBD1, which was not confirmed against the DNA. TRBV12-2 is recorded as a pseudogene. This CDR3 comprises 18 residues. CDR3 amino acids: CASRLGVSTGTASYEQYF. The CDR3 DNA sequence: TGTGCAAGTCGCTTGGGAGTAAGTACCGGGACAGCATCCTACGAGCAGTACTTC.

The chain is built from TRBV2 and TRBJ1-5; 9 bases map to TRBD1. Looked up from germline, CDR1 is SNHLY and CDR2 is FYNNEI. The CDR3 consists of 14 residues. Trimming at V came to 6 bases and at J to 4 bases, leaving 4 bases not matched to a gene. CDR3 nucleotides: TGTGCCAGCAGACCGGGACAGGGAAATCAGCCCCAGCATTTT. The encoded protein is CASRPGQGNQPQHF.

This sequence joins TRBV9 and TRBJ2-2; no reliable D call. The V gene's germline CDR1 is SGDLS and CDR2 YYNGEE. V shed 4 bases and J shed 5 bases, with 12 bases lying between them. The length of the CDR3 is 14 residues. This chain's CDR3 is CASSPSRMTGELFF. CDR3 coding DNA: TGTGCCAGCAGCCCGAGTAGAATGACCGGGGAGCTGTTTTTT. The whole variable domain, remainder taken from reference TRBV9 and TRBJ2-2, is DSGVTQTPKHLITATGQRVTLRCSPRSGDLSVYWYQQSLDQGLQFLIQYYNGEERAKGNILERFSAQQFPDLHSELNLSSLELGDSALYFCASSPSRMTGELFFGEGSRLTVL.

The J gene is TRBJ1-2, the V gene TRBV5-4; D is unclear. Trimming cost V 4 bases and J 14 bases, with 18 bases left between them. The CDR3 length is 12 residues. Germline V gives CDR1 SGHNT, CDR2 YYREEE (reference sequence). CDR3 DNA sequence: TGTGCCAGCAGCCCTGACACGATTCGGGAAACCTTC. Translating it yields CASSPDTIRETF.

The rearrangement links TRBV6-1 to TRBJ1-2, with D possibly TRBD1 on 5 matching bases. This CDR3 has 15 amino acids. V was trimmed by 0 bases and J by 5 bases, leaving 13 bases between them. The V gene's germline CDR1 is MNHNS and CDR2 SASEGT. The CDR3 region has the DNA TGTGCCAGCAGTGAAGCTTCAGGGTTTGGTTATGGCTACACCTTC. Its protein product is CASSEASGFGYGYTF.

The count of this clone is one. CDR3 protein: CASSPGLMATNEKLFF. CDR3 sequence (DNA): TGTGCCAGCAGCCCGGGACTGATGGCAACTAATGAAAAACTGTTTTTT. The rearrangement uses TRBV3-1 (or the pseudogene TRBV3-2) and TRBJ1-4; D may be TRBD1 (5 bases). The CDR3 has 16 amino acids. The germline CDR1 and CDR2 sequences are LGHDT and YNNKEL (reference sequence). V was shortened by 4 bases and J by 0 bases, with 12 bases between the two germline ends.